This is a list of T cell receptor beta chains from one sample in a study of PD-1 blockade in classical Hodgkin lymphoma. Data came from immunoSEQ multiplex PCR; TCRdb stores just in-frame clones and leaves some out. Here the sample spans about 60,000 clones, about 89% being singletons. The sample was peripheral blood mononuclear cells (PBMCs), taken before the fourth cycle of nivolumab. These receptor sequences come from a human donor with classical Hodgkin lymphoma. The CDR3 runs from the conserved cysteine through the conserved F or W. The D gene is left open where the match is weak. Expanded clones are given a class, and other clones once, few, many or no size at all.

cdr3_length	v_call	d_call	clone_size	j_call	cdr3_aa	cdr3_nt
14	TRBV4-1	.	.	TRBJ2-1	CASRFRQGIDEQFF	TGCGCCAGCAGGTTTAGGCAGGGGATCGATGAGCAGTTCTTC
13	TRBV7-9	TRBD1	once	TRBJ1-6	CASRPTGDSPLHF	TGTGCCAGCAGGCCGACAGGGGATTCACCCCTCCACTTT
16	TRBV10-3	.	.	TRBJ2-3	CAISESWGGAFDTQYF	TGTGCCATCAGTGAGTCTTGGGGGGGGGCCTTCGATACGCAGTATTTT
13	TRBV27	.	few	TRBJ1-2	CASKDPGNYGYTF	TGTGCCAGCAAGGATCCGGGGAACTATGGCTACACCTTC
17	TRBV5-4	.	.	TRBJ2-2	CASSLERGRLYTGELFF	TGTGCCAGCAGCTTGGAACGGGGGCGATTGTACACCGGGGAGCTGTTTTTT
16	TRBV6-5	.	.	TRBJ2-2	CASSYSGQPPGGELFF	TGTGCCAGCAGTTACTCGGGACAACCTCCAGGCGGGGAGCTGTTTTTT
10	TRBV13	.	.	TRBJ2-3	CATKGDTQYF	TGTGCCACTAAGGGCGATACGCAGTATTTT
11	TRBV20-1	.	once	TRBJ2-7	CSAKAVAEQYF	TGCAGTGCCAAAGCCGTGGCCGAGCAGTACTTC
10	TRBV6-6	.	.	TRBJ2-1	CASSFNEQFF	TGTGCCAGCAGTTTCAATGAGCAGTTCTTC
15	TRBV7-2	.	.	TRBJ2-1	CASSLSGGWAYEQFF	TGTGCCAGCAGCTTAAGTGGGGGCTGGGCATATGAGCAGTTCTTC
14	TRBV19	.	.	TRBJ1-1	CASFGPSLNTEAFF	TGTGCCAGTTTCGGACCGTCCTTGAACACTGAAGCTTTCTTT
17	TRBV4-1	TRBD1	.	TRBJ1-5	CASSLTGEGYSNQPQHF	TGCGCCAGCAGCCTGACAGGGGAGGGGTATAGCAATCAGCCCCAGCATTTT
13	TRBV12-5	.	.	TRBJ1-1	CASAGRGWTEAFF	TGTGCTAGTGCCGGCAGGGGCTGGACTGAAGCTTTCTTT
17	TRBV19	TRBD1	.	TRBJ1-6	CASQPRDRGWGGSPLHF	TGTGCCAGTCAACCCCGGGACAGGGGTTGGGGGGGTTCACCCCTCCACTTT
15	TRBV6-1	.	.	TRBJ2-7	CASSGGGALWEEQYF	TGTGCCAGCAGTGGAGGGGGGGCCTTATGGGAGGAGCAGTACTTC
12	TRBV7-8	.	.	TRBJ2-7	CASSLLGYEQYF	TGTGCCAGCAGCCTTCTTGGCTACGAGCAGTACTTC
13	TRBV7-9	.	.	TRBJ1-1	CASSLDSSTEAFF	TGTGCCAGCAGCTTAGACAGTTCCACTGAAGCTTTCTTT
14	TRBV4-2	TRBD2	.	TRBJ2-7	CASSQEGAGGEQYF	TGTGCCAGCAGCCAAGAAGGGGCGGGGGGCGAGCAGTACTTC
13	TRBV19	.	.	TRBJ1-6	CASRGHSLSPLHF	TGTGCCAGTAGGGGGCACAGTCTTTCACCCCTCCACTTT
16	TRBV7-8	.	.	TRBJ1-2	CASSPPVRDPNYGYTF	TGTGCCAGCAGCCCCCCCGTGAGGGACCCTAACTATGGCTACACCTTC
12	TRBV11-2	.	.	TRBJ1-2	CASSLGDYGYTF	TGTGCCAGCAGCTTAGGAGACTATGGCTACACCTTC
14	TRBV7-6	TRBD1	.	TRBJ2-2	CASILDRGTGELFF	TGTGCCAGCATCCTAGACAGGGGAACCGGGGAGCTGTTTTTT
18	TRBV4-1	TRBD1	once	TRBJ2-2	CASSQLWGQGISTGELFF	TGCGCCAGCAGCCAGCTTTGGGGACAGGGGATCAGCACCGGGGAGCTGTTTTTT
13	TRBV29-1	.	.	TRBJ2-7	CSVRWGASNEQYF	TGCAGCGTGCGCTGGGGGGCTAGCAACGAGCAGTACTTC
17	TRBV6-1	.	.	TRBJ1-5	CASSGPDSYDSNQPQHF	TGTGCCAGCAGTGGGCCGGACAGTTACGATAGCAATCAGCCCCAGCATTTT
15	TRBV19	TRBD2	.	TRBJ2-1	CATYKSGGAHNEQFF	TGTGCCACCTACAAAAGCGGGGGGGCGCACAATGAGCAGTTCTTC
16	TRBV14	TRBD2	.	TRBJ2-3	CASSPASGGTADTQYF	TGTGCCAGCAGCCCTGCTAGCGGGGGGACCGCAGATACGCAGTATTTT
13	TRBV7-9	TRBD2	.	TRBJ2-3	CASSGLATDTQYF	TGTGCCAGCAGCGGACTAGCCACAGATACGCAGTATTTT
16	TRBV4-1	.	many	TRBJ2-7	CASSPGETALSYEQYF	TGCGCCAGCAGCCCCGGAGAGACAGCCCTCTCCTACGAGCAGTACTTC